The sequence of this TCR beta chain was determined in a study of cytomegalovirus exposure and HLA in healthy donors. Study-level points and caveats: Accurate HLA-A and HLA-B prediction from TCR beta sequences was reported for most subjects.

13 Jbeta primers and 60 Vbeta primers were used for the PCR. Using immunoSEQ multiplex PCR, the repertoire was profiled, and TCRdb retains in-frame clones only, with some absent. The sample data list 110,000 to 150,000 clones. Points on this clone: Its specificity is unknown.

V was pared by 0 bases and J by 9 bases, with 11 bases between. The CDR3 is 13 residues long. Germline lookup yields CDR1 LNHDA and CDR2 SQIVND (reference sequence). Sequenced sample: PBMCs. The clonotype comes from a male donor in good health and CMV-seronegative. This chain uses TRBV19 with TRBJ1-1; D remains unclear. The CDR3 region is CASSIDREGKAFF. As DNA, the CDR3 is TGTGCCAGTAGTATAGATCGGGAGGGAAAAGCTTTCTTT. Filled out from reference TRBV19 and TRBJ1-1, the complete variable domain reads DGGITQSPKYLFRKEGQNVTLSCEQNLNHDAMYWYRQDPGQGLRLIYYSQIVNDFQKGDIAEGYSVSREKKESFPLTVTSAQKNPTAFYLCASSIDREGKAFFGQGTRLTVV.